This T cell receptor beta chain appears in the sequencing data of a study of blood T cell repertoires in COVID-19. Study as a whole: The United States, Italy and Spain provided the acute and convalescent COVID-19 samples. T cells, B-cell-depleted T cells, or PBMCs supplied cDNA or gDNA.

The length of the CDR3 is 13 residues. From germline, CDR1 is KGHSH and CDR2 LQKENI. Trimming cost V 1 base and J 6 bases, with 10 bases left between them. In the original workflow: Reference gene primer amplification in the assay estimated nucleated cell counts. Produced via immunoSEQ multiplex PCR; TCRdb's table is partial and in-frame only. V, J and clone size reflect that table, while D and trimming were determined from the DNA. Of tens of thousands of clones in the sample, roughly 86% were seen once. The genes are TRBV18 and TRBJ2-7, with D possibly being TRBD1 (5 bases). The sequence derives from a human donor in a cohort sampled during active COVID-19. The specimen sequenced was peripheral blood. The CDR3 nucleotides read TGTGCCAGCTCACCACAGACAGAAGTCGAGCAGTACTTC. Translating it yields CASSPQTEVEQYF. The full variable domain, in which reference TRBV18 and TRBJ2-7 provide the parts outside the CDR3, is NAGVMQNPRHLVRRRGQEARLRCSPMKGHSHVYWYRQLPEEGLKFMVYLQKENIIDESGMPKERFSAEFPKEGPSILRIQQVVRGDSAAYFCASSPQTEVEQYFGPGTRLTVT.